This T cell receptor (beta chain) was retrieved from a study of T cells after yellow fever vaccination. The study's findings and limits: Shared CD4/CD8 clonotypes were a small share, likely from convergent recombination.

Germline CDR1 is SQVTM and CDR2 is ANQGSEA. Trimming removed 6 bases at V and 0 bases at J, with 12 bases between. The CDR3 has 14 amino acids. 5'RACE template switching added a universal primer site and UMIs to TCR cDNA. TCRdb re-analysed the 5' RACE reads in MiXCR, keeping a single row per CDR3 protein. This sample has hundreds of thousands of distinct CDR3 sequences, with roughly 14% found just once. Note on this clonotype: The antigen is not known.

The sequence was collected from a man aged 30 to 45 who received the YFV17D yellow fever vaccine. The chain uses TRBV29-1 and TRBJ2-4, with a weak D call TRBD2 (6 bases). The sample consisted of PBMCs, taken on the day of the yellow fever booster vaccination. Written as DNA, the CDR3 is TGCAGCGTCCGGGGGAACTTAGCCAAAAACATTCAGTACTTC. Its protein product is CSVRGNLAKNIQYF.